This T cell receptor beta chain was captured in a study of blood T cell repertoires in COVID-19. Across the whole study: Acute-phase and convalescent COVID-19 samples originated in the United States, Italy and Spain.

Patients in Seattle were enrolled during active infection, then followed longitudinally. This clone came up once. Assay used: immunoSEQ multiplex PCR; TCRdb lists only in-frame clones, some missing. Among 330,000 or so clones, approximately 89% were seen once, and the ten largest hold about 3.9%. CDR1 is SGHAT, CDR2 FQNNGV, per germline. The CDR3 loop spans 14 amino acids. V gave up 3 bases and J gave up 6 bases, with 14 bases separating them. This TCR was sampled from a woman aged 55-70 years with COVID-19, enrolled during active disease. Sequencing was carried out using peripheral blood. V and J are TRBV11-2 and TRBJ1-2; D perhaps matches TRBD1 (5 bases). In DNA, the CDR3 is TGTGCCAGCAGCTTCTTGGGAGGGGACGATGGCTACACCTTC. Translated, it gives CASSFLGGDDGYTF.